Listed below are T cell receptor beta chains from one sample, sequenced in a study of T cell changes during pregnancy in multiple sclerosis. Assay used: immunoSEQ multiplex PCR; TCRdb lists only in-frame clones, some missing. This sample yields just under 65,000 clones, of which roughly 96% are seen a single time; 2.5% belongs to the top ten. The starting material was CD8+ T cells from peripheral blood mononuclear cells, obtained after pregnancy. These receptors came from a female donor with multiple sclerosis, enrolled in a pregnancy study. Each CDR3 is given with its conserved first and last residue. A D gene is named only where the DNA matches it firmly. Not all rows give a size; the values are once, few, many and, for expanded clones, a class.

abundance	v_gene	j_gene	d_gene	CDR3nt	CDR3aa
NA	TRBV19	TRBJ2-2	NA	TGTGCCAGTAGTATAGGCGGCAACACCGGGGAGCTGTTTTTT	CASSIGGNTGELFF
NA	TRBV7-4	TRBJ2-7	NA	TGTGCCAGCAGCTTAGGAGAGTTCAGGGCACAGCCCTACGAGCAGTACTTC	CASSLGEFRAQPYEQYF
NA	TRBV5-4	TRBJ2-3	NA	TGTGCCAGCAGCCTAGGAAGGGGTAGCGATACGCAGTATTTT	CASSLGRGSDTQYF
NA	TRBV7-9	TRBJ2-7	NA	TGTGCCAGCAGCTCGGCCCCGTCTCTAGTGGTGGGCGAGCAGTACTTC	CASSSAPSLVVGEQYF
NA	TRBV28	TRBJ2-7	TRBD2	TGTGCCAGCAGTTTCCGTCTAGCGGACGAGCAGTACTTC	CASSFRLADEQYF
NA	TRBV13	TRBJ2-3	NA	TGTGCCAGCAGCTTTCCAGACACAGATACGCAGTATTTT	CASSFPDTDTQYF
NA	TRBV5-1	TRBJ2-5	TRBD1	TGCGCCAGCAGCTCCGAGTCGTCAGGGGGCTACCAAGAGACCCAGTACTTC	CASSSESSGGYQETQYF
NA	TRBV19	TRBJ1-1	TRBD1	TGTGCCAGTAGTATGGGACAGGGGACCACTGAAGCTTTCTTT	CASSMGQGTTEAFF
NA	TRBV7-9	TRBJ1-1	NA	TGTGCCAGCAGCTTAGATGGGAGGGAACCTGAAGCTTTCTTT	CASSLDGREPEAFF
once	TRBV6-4	TRBJ2-2	NA	TGTGCCAGCAGTCGGACTATTACCGGGGAGCTGTTTTTT	CASSRTITGELFF
NA	TRBV7-8	TRBJ2-2	NA	TGTGCCAGCAGCTTAGCGACTAGACAGGGTCACACCGGGGAGCTGTTTTTT	CASSLATRQGHTGELFF
NA	TRBV4-3	TRBJ2-5	NA	TGCGCCAGCAGCCAAGAAAGGACAAGCTCAGGAGAGACCCAGTACTTC	CASSQERTSSGETQYF
NA	TRBV27	TRBJ2-5	TRBD1	TGTGCCAGCAGCTGGGCCCAGGGGGCAGAGACCCAGTACTTC	CASSWAQGAETQYF
NA	TRBV18	TRBJ2-7	TRBD2	TGTGCCAGCTCACCGGGCACTAGCGGCCTAAATACCTACGAGCAGTACTTC	CASSPGTSGLNTYEQYF
NA	TRBV28	TRBJ2-1	NA	TGTGCCGTAGGTGACCAAGGGGATGAGCAGTTCTTC	CAVGDQGDEQFF
NA	TRBV7-9	TRBJ2-5	TRBD2	TGTGCCAGCAGCTTAGTTGCGGGACTAGTCGAGACCCAGTACTTC	CASSLVAGLVETQYF
once	TRBV5-6	TRBJ2-7	TRBD2	TGTGCCAGCAGCTTGATACTAGCGGGAGTTCACGAGCAGTACTTC	CASSLILAGVHEQYF
NA	TRBV7-8	TRBJ2-1	NA	TGTGCCAGCAGCTTAGCGGTCAGAGGTTACAATGAGCAGTTCTTC	CASSLAVRGYNEQFF
NA	TRBV9	TRBJ2-7	TRBD1	TGTGCCAGCAGCTCAGCCGGGACAGGGCACGAGCAGTACTTC	CASSSAGTGHEQYF
NA	TRBV6-5	TRBJ2-7	NA	TGTGCCAGCAGTTACTCTGGCGGCTCTACCTACGAGCAGTACTTC	CASSYSGGSTYEQYF
NA	TRBV19	TRBJ1-3	TRBD1	TGTGCCAGTAGTAGGCTACAGGGGGCCGAACGAGGAAACACCATATATTTT	CASSRLQGAERGNTIYF
once	TRBV27	TRBJ2-1	TRBD1	TGTGCCAGCAACTCCGGGACAGCCTACAATGAGCAGTTCTTC	CASNSGTAYNEQFF
once	TRBV19	TRBJ2-3	TRBD2	TGTGCCAGTACGACTAGCGTGGGTGCAACAGATACGCAGTATTTT	CASTTSVGATDTQYF
NA	TRBV2	TRBJ1-2	TRBD1	TGTGCCAGCAGTGAATTTAGGCAGGGGGATGGCTACACCTTC	CASSEFRQGDGYTF
NA	TRBV6-5	TRBJ1-1	NA	TGTGCCAGCAGTTACTCGCCAGGGAACACTGAAGCTTTCTTT	CASSYSPGNTEAFF
NA	TRBV14	TRBJ2-7	NA	TGTGCCAGCAGCCAAGGGATAGGGGGCTACGAGCAGTACTTC	CASSQGIGGYEQYF
NA	TRBV2	TRBJ2-2	TRBD2	TGTGCCAGCACGGGGACTAGCGGGAGGGCCTTCGGAACCGGGGAGCTGTTTTTT	CASTGTSGRAFGTGELFF
NA	TRBV5-5	TRBJ1-2	TRBD1	TGTGCCAGCAGCTGGACAGGGGGAGACTATGGCTACACCTTC	CASSWTGGDYGYTF
NA	TRBV4-1	TRBJ2-2	TRBD2	TGCGCCAGCAGCCAAGACGTCGCGGGGGGAGGGGTTCCCGGGGAGCTGTTTTTT	CASSQDVAGGGVPGELFF
NA	TRBV10-3	TRBJ2-7	TRBD2	TGTGCCATCAGTGAGGTCCCAGCGGGAGCCTACGAGCAGTACTTC	CAISEVPAGAYEQYF
NA	TRBV14	TRBJ2-1	TRBD2	TGTGCCAGCAGCCAAACCGGGGGGTCGCTGCAGTTCTTC	CASSQTGGSLQFF
NA	TRBV10-2	TRBJ1-5	NA	TGCGCCAGCAGTGAAACGGGGATCGGTAATCAGCCCCAGCATTTT	CASSETGIGNQPQHF
NA	TRBV5-1	TRBJ2-4	TRBD2	TGCGCCAGCAGCCCAGCGCCGGGACTAGTGGGGGACATTCAGTACTTC	CASSPAPGLVGDIQYF
NA	TRBV7-9	TRBJ2-1	NA	TGTGCCAGCAGCCCCCTCAGCGGATCCAACAATGAGCAGTTCTTC	CASSPLSGSNNEQFF
NA	TRBV28	TRBJ2-7	TRBD1	TGTGCCAGCAGTTCGGGACAGTCCTACGAGCAGTACTTC	CASSSGQSYEQYF
NA	TRBV27	TRBJ1-2	TRBD1	TGTGCCAGCTGCTCCCGGGACAGTTATCTTAACTATGGCTACACCTTC	CASCSRDSYLNYGYTF
NA	TRBV2	TRBJ2-5	NA	TGTGCCAGCAGTGATTATCAGGAGACCCAGTACTTC	CASSDYQETQYF
few	TRBV28	TRBJ1-1	NA	TGTGCCAGCAGTTTCGGGGGCACTGAAGCTTTCTTT	CASSFGGTEAFF
NA	TRBV27	TRBJ2-1	NA	TGTGCCAGCAGGCGAGACTCTTACAATGAGCAGTTCTTC	CASRRDSYNEQFF
NA	TRBV18	TRBJ2-7	NA	TGTGCCAGCTCGCCCACAGGGTACGAGCAGTACTTC	CASSPTGYEQYF
NA	TRBV28	TRBJ1-5	NA	TGTGCCAGCAGTTTAGCGGCTCAGCCCCAGCATTTT	CASSLAAQPQHF
NA	TRBV2	TRBJ2-7	TRBD1	TGTGCCAGCAGTGGACCGGGACAGGGTATCCACGAGCAGTACTTC	CASSGPGQGIHEQYF
NA	TRBV28	TRBJ2-1	NA	TGTGCCAGCAGCGCCGGCAATGAGCAGTTCTTC	CASSAGNEQFF
NA	TRBV27	TRBJ1-5	NA	TGTGCCAGCAGTTCACAGGGTTTGAGCAATCAGCCCCAGCATTTT	CASSSQGLSNQPQHF
NA	TRBV29-1	TRBJ2-2	NA	TGCAGCGCTACTAAGAACACCGGGGAGCTGTTTTTT	CSATKNTGELFF
NA	TRBV27	TRBJ2-7	NA	TGTGCCAGCAGTCCATCTAAAGAGTACGAGCAGTACTTC	CASSPSKEYEQYF